The rows below give T cell receptor beta chains drawn from one sample of a study of T cell responses to AZD1222 COVID-19 vaccine. Profiling relied on immunoSEQ multiplex PCR, and the TCRdb table lists in-frame clones only, not all of them. The table has 140,000 to 150,000 clones, roughly 92% seen once. Sequences were derived from peripheral blood, sampled on day 0 of AZD1222 vaccination. The receptors come from an adult in good health. Both conserved end residues are part of each CDR3. Each record gives: clone size, J gene, D gene, V gene, CDR3 DNA, CDR3 protein. A D gene is named only where the DNA matches it firmly. Only some rows state a clone size, as once, few, many or a class for expanded clones.

abundance: -; j_gene: TRBJ1-6; d_gene: -; v_gene: TRBV30; CDR3nt: TGTGCCTGGTCGGGACAAGAATCTTCACCCCTCCACTTT; CDR3aa: CAWSGQESSPLHF
abundance: -; j_gene: TRBJ2-7; d_gene: TRBD2; v_gene: TRBV2; CDR3nt: TGTGCCAGCATAGTTCCCAGGCGGGAGAATTTTCGATTTGGCACATACGAGCAGTACTTC; CDR3aa: CASIVPRRENFRFGTYEQYF
abundance: -; j_gene: TRBJ1-2; d_gene: -; v_gene: TRBV12-3/TRBV12-4; CDR3nt: TGTGCCAGCAGTTTTGACAGCTCCTATGGCTACACCTTC; CDR3aa: CASSFDSSYGYTF
abundance: -; j_gene: TRBJ1-3; d_gene: -; v_gene: TRBV9; CDR3nt: TGTGCCAGCAGCGTGGTAGAAAGGGTCTCTGGAAACACCATATATTTT; CDR3aa: CASSVVERVSGNTIYF
abundance: -; j_gene: TRBJ2-1; d_gene: -; v_gene: TRBV2; CDR3nt: TGTGCCAGCAGTGGGCTAGCGATGTCCGATGAGCAGTTCTTC; CDR3aa: CASSGLAMSDEQFF
abundance: -; j_gene: TRBJ1-4; d_gene: -; v_gene: TRBV5-1; CDR3nt: TGCGCCAGCAGCCTGTCTCAACGACCTAATGAAAAACTGTTTTTT; CDR3aa: CASSLSQRPNEKLFF
abundance: -; j_gene: TRBJ2-1; d_gene: -; v_gene: TRBV7-8; CDR3nt: TGTGCCAGCAGCCCCGGGACCGAGCAGTTCTTC; CDR3aa: CASSPGTEQFF
abundance: -; j_gene: TRBJ2-3; d_gene: -; v_gene: TRBV11-3; CDR3nt: TGTGCCAGCAGCTTAGAGGGCGCAGGCACAGATACGCAGTATTTT; CDR3aa: CASSLEGAGTDTQYF
abundance: -; j_gene: TRBJ2-2; d_gene: TRBD2; v_gene: TRBV5-6; CDR3nt: TGTGCCAGCAGCTTCGGACTAGTATTTGGGACCGGGGAGCTGTTTTTT; CDR3aa: CASSFGLVFGTGELFF
abundance: -; j_gene: TRBJ2-1; d_gene: -; v_gene: TRBV3-1/TRBV3-2; CDR3nt: TGTGCCAGCAGCCAAGTGCCTGCCTCCTACAATGAGCAGTTCTTC; CDR3aa: CASSQVPASYNEQFF
abundance: -; j_gene: TRBJ1-1; d_gene: -; v_gene: TRBV27; CDR3nt: TGTGCCAGCAGTACGGGACTCAACACTGAAGCTTTCTTT; CDR3aa: CASSTGLNTEAFF
abundance: -; j_gene: TRBJ2-7; d_gene: TRBD2; v_gene: TRBV15; CDR3nt: TGTGCCACCAGCAGAGATCCCCAGCGGGAGGCCGACTACGAGCAGTACTTC; CDR3aa: CATSRDPQREADYEQYF
abundance: once; j_gene: TRBJ2-7; d_gene: TRBD2; v_gene: TRBV5-1; CDR3nt: TGCGCCAGCAGCCCGGGACTAGCGGGAACCTACGAGCAGTACTTC; CDR3aa: CASSPGLAGTYEQYF
abundance: -; j_gene: TRBJ2-2; d_gene: -; v_gene: TRBV19; CDR3nt: TGTGCCAGTAGTAGCGCCCGATCGAACACCGGGGAGCTGTTTTTT; CDR3aa: CASSSARSNTGELFF
abundance: -; j_gene: TRBJ2-7; d_gene: TRBD2; v_gene: TRBV12-3/TRBV12-4; CDR3nt: TGTGCCAGCAGTGAGGGACTAGTCCGCGAGCAGTACTTC; CDR3aa: CASSEGLVREQYF
abundance: -; j_gene: TRBJ2-1; d_gene: -; v_gene: TRBV27; CDR3nt: TGTGCCAGCAGTTTAATTGGGAAACCCAACCCGGAGCAGTTCTTC; CDR3aa: CASSLIGKPNPEQFF
abundance: -; j_gene: TRBJ2-6; d_gene: -; v_gene: TRBV5-4; CDR3nt: TGTGCCAGCAGCTTGAGCGTAAGCTCTGGGGCCAACGTCCTGACTTTC; CDR3aa: CASSLSVSSGANVLTF
abundance: -; j_gene: TRBJ2-7; d_gene: -; v_gene: TRBV28; CDR3nt: TGTGCCAGCAGTTTACCCGGGAGAGCTGGCTACGAGCAGTACTTC; CDR3aa: CASSLPGRAGYEQYF
abundance: -; j_gene: TRBJ2-7; d_gene: -; v_gene: TRBV5-6; CDR3nt: TGTGCCAGCAGCCCCGTCGGGGGCGCGGCGTACGAGCAGTACTTC; CDR3aa: CASSPVGGAAYEQYF
abundance: -; j_gene: TRBJ2-1; d_gene: TRBD1; v_gene: TRBV12-5; CDR3nt: TGTGCTAGTGGTCTTACTCCTGACAGGGTGGCCTACAATGAGCAGTTCTTC; CDR3aa: CASGLTPDRVAYNEQFF
abundance: -; j_gene: TRBJ2-1; d_gene: -; v_gene: TRBV5-1; CDR3nt: TGCGCCAGCAGCTTGGGCCTAGCGCCTAACAATGAGCAGTTCTTC; CDR3aa: CASSLGLAPNNEQFF
abundance: -; j_gene: TRBJ1-5; d_gene: TRBD1; v_gene: TRBV19; CDR3nt: TGTGCCAGTAGTCCGGACAGGGAAGATCAGCCCCAGCATTTT; CDR3aa: CASSPDREDQPQHF
abundance: -; j_gene: TRBJ1-4; d_gene: -; v_gene: TRBV25-1; CDR3nt: TGTGCCAGCAGCCCCCTATGGGCGGATGAAAAACTGTTTTTT; CDR3aa: CASSPLWADEKLFF
abundance: -; j_gene: TRBJ1-2; d_gene: -; v_gene: TRBV11-2; CDR3nt: TGTGCCAGCAGCTTAGGCGAGAGGGGCTACACCTTC; CDR3aa: CASSLGERGYTF
abundance: -; j_gene: TRBJ2-1; d_gene: -; v_gene: TRBV5-8; CDR3nt: TGTGCCAGCAGCTGGGAGGAGCAGACGGGACTCATGACCAATGAGCAGTTCTTC; CDR3aa: CASSWEEQTGLMTNEQFF
abundance: -; j_gene: TRBJ1-5; d_gene: TRBD1; v_gene: TRBV30; CDR3nt: TGTGCCTGGAGTACCACAACGACAGGGGGGAATCAGCCCCAGCATTTT; CDR3aa: CAWSTTTTGGNQPQHF
abundance: -; j_gene: TRBJ2-7; d_gene: -; v_gene: TRBV5-1; CDR3nt: TGCGCCAGCAGCTTAACCGGGAGCTCCTACGAGCAGTACTTC; CDR3aa: CASSLTGSSYEQYF
abundance: -; j_gene: TRBJ2-7; d_gene: TRBD1; v_gene: TRBV5-1; CDR3nt: TGCGCCAGCAGCCAGGGACAGGGGGACCACGAGCAGTACTTC; CDR3aa: CASSQGQGDHEQYF
abundance: -; j_gene: TRBJ2-5; d_gene: -; v_gene: TRBV7-9; CDR3nt: TGTGCCAGCAGCTTAGCGCGGCCTAGAGGAGAGACCCAGTACTTC; CDR3aa: CASSLARPRGETQYF
abundance: -; j_gene: TRBJ2-3; d_gene: TRBD2; v_gene: TRBV19; CDR3nt: TGTGCCAGTAGTATTTCACGGGAGGAAGATACGCAGTATTTT; CDR3aa: CASSISREEDTQYF
abundance: -; j_gene: TRBJ1-2; d_gene: -; v_gene: TRBV7-9; CDR3nt: TGTGCCAGCAGCTTAGAGCGGTCCGTTAGTAGCTACACCTTC; CDR3aa: CASSLERSVSSYTF
abundance: -; j_gene: TRBJ2-6; d_gene: -; v_gene: TRBV5-1; CDR3nt: TGCGCCAGCAGCCCAGGACATACCTCTGGGGCCAACGTCCTGACTTTC; CDR3aa: CASSPGHTSGANVLTF
abundance: -; j_gene: TRBJ2-7; d_gene: TRBD2; v_gene: TRBV29-1; CDR3nt: TGCAGCGTTGAGGAGGCGGGAGGCCCCTCCTACGAGCAGTACTTC; CDR3aa: CSVEEAGGPSYEQYF
abundance: -; j_gene: TRBJ2-2; d_gene: -; v_gene: TRBV5-4; CDR3nt: TGTGCCAGCAGCTTAAGAACTAGTGGTACCGGGGAGCTGTTTTTT; CDR3aa: CASSLRTSGTGELFF
abundance: -; j_gene: TRBJ1-4; d_gene: -; v_gene: TRBV5-4; CDR3nt: TGTGCCAGCAGCTCGGTGGATGACGAAAAACTGTTTTTT; CDR3aa: CASSSVDDEKLFF
abundance: -; j_gene: TRBJ1-1; d_gene: TRBD1; v_gene: TRBV4-1; CDR3nt: TGCGCCAGCAGCCAAGTCCGAATTCAGGGGGTGAACACTGAAGCTTTCTTT; CDR3aa: CASSQVRIQGVNTEAFF